The entry that follows covers one T cell receptor (beta chain) sequence. This clone was found a few times. Its target antigen remains unknown. Nothing much larger sits one base from this clone, and base qualities are not available. The data are from a study of cytomegalovirus exposure and HLA in healthy donors (dated by TCRdb to 2015 to 2018). A note on the overall study: An earlier analysis of several hundred of the donors reported under 300 Gb of sequence data and around 120 million unique TCR beta sequences obtained from around 170 million T cells. Approximately 300 gigabases of sequencing data and 91 million or so unique TCR sequences made up an early release that covered approximately 700 HLA-typed donors. The genetic ancestry cluster associated with self-reported Caucasian donors included around 76% of the roughly 400 genotyped donors. The aim of the study was to test whether cataloging public T cell receptors could identify signatures of past pathogen exposure. The T cell repertoires of 666 subjects were profiled by immunosequencing and related to cytomegalovirus serostatus. A separate validation cohort of about 110 different subjects was used in addition to the 666-subject first cohort. The study combined high-throughput TCR immunosequencing, statistical association of individual TCRs with disease status, and machine learning to predict cytomegalovirus infection status. In a later analysis, previously published TCR beta repertoires from 666 donors were re-analyzed and high-resolution HLA genotyping was added so that TCR occurrence patterns could be studied. The later analysis used no new phenotypic data to find candidate immune exposures, relying instead on TCR beta sequences and their occurrence across donors. To decide whether each TCR beta V gene segment behaved as functional or pseudogenic, an earlier analysis of fewer than 750 of the donors relied on high-throughput TCR beta sequencing. Donor age, sex, ethnicity and CMV serostatus were collected together with the repertoire data. Genome-wide SNP genotypes for about 65% of the roughly 670 donors were used in a later genetic analysis, which treated that subset as a discovery cohort. All discovery cohort repertoires had been generated using a single sequencing platform. HLA typing included class I and class II loci at four-digit resolution. Typing coverage differed by locus: A, B, C, DRB1 and DQB1 were typed in about 629-640 donors, DQA1 in 522, DPA1 in around 580, and DPB1 in 400 to 490. Because of strong linkage in the cohort, 5 or 6 DR-DQ haplotypes were treated as single units for association and clustering. On average, approximately 250,000 unique TCR beta nucleotide sequences were sequenced per donor among roughly 430 genotyped donors of the cohort, with 15% to 20% of those sequences being non-productive. Beyond this particular receptor, the publication reports: Because counts were too low, under 20 rarely observed V segments, including chromosome 9 orphons, were left out of the earlier analysis of about 500 of the donors. Because the 87-base-pair reads could not distinguish some IMGT-functional V segments, including TRBV6-2 and TRBV6-3, those segments were excluded. Roughly uniform sequencing depth across donors was assumed in presence/absence analyses, although this assumption may not hold. In a later analysis, several top co-occurrence clusters were reported to appear linked to parvovirus B19, influenza, CMV and Epstein-Barr virus. In a later analysis, TCR association rates were found to vary across HLA loci, with the most associated TCRs seen for DRB1 alleles and the fewest for HLA-C alleles. Specific HLA alleles were associated with some 15,000 TCR beta sequences at a false discovery rate of 0.05 in a later analysis. Linkage disequilibrium might explain the correlated functional status among segregating V segments, but an unknown experimental factor could not be excluded. Because HLA typing was missing for some donors at each locus, association tests included only the typed subset. The cohort was sequenced for TCR beta chains only, and without alpha or paired-chain data the features that could be detected were limited. The classifier was reported to diagnose cytomegalovirus status with high specificity and sensitivity in both the original cohort and the validation cohort. While some public TCRs were present in many individuals, most TCR sequences turned up only very rarely across donors. Strong co-occurrence of HLA alleles, especially DR and DQ, made assigning TCR associations to individual alleles difficult. A total of some 180 TCR beta chains were listed by the study as associated with cytomegalovirus. According to the authors, the approach could potentially be generalized to other disease states and immunological phenotypes. In a later analysis, HLA-associated TCR beta chains showed more clonal expansion and lower generation probabilities than non-associated chains that were equally common. According to a later analysis, most CMV-associated TCR beta chains appeared to be HLA-restricted, and the HLA associations seemed to be driven largely by CMV exposure. The only immune exposure information available for the cohort was CMV serostatus. In a later genetic analysis, fewer N-insertions in productive TCRs were reported among donors in an Asian-associated ancestry cluster than the roughly 710-donor mean. An association between a missense DCLRE1C variant and V-gene and J-gene trimming of TCR beta chains was found in a later genetic analysis and replicated in an independent cohort. A further reported finding was that TCR beta sequences accurately predicted the HLA-A and HLA-B alleles for most subjects in the first cohort. Broadly in line with IMGT annotations, most TCR beta V segments showed up in productive rearrangements about 90% or about 30% of the time in an earlier analysis of 587 of the donors. In vitro tests confirmed that three of the cytomegalovirus-associated TCR beta chains recognize cytomegalovirus antigens. A group of highly shared sequence variants was considered likely to be a technical artifact of the sequencing pipeline.

Libraries were made using the immunoSEQ multiplex PCR assay. A mixture of 60 forward primers for TCR Vbeta segments and 13 reverse primers for TCR Jbeta segments was used in the multiplex PCR. A multiplex PCR assay on genomic DNA amplified the CDR3 region of rearranged TCR beta genes. On the Illumina HiSeq System, the amplified TCR beta libraries were sequenced as 87-base-pair reads. On the study's bioinformatics: In a later analysis, some 80 million unique TCR beta chains were counted across the 666 repertoires, and some 10 million of these chains were shared by at least two donors. Raw reads were error-corrected and collapsed into unique sequences by a nearest-neighbor algorithm in which closely related sequences were merged to remove PCR and sequencing errors. CDR3 sequences were aligned to IMGT reference sequences to assign V, D and J gene segments. For a sequence to be retained, at least a six-nucleotide match to both a V gene segment and a J gene segment was required. Rearrangements were called productive when the CDR3 lacked stop codons and stayed in frame with V and J; all others were non-productive. CDR3 was defined by IMGT convention, running from the second conserved V-encoded cysteine to the conserved J-encoded phenylalanine. Sequences without an unambiguous match to a single V gene segment were excluded from the earlier analysis of 450 to 750 of the donors. In an earlier analysis of 587 of the donors, V segments were called functional above 56.7% productive rearrangements and were called segregating when the between-donor standard deviation exceeded 5%. A statistical classification framework was built for diagnosing cytomegalovirus status from the catalog of TCR beta chain sequences. V and J gene assignment, in a later analysis, came from comparing TCR nucleotide sequences with IMGT/GENE-DB human TR gene sequences. Using the TCRdist pipeline, a later analysis assigned CDR3 sequences along with most-parsimonious VDJ recombination scenarios. In a later analysis, each TCR beta chain was defined by its CDR3 amino acid sequence together with its V-gene family, and reads lacking a unique V-gene family were excluded. A later analysis removed 450 to 600 highly shared, low-generation-probability nucleotide sequences to deal with suspected cross-contamination and a sequencing artifact. For each public chain, a later analysis derived a clonal expansion index from normalized ranks of inferred template counts within each repertoire. In a later analysis, generation probabilities were computed with a VDJ recombination model fitted to out-of-frame rearrangements, and the resulting probabilities were checked against IGoR. Hypergeometric tests were used in a later analysis to score TCR-TCR, TCR-HLA and TCR-CMV co-occurrence, with a repertoire-size bias correction applied to the TCR pairs. To estimate false discovery rates, a later analysis permuted the HLA or CMV assignments 20 times. In a later analysis, co-occurring TCRs were grouped using DBSCAN, with TCRdist sequence similarity added in when clustering inside HLA-allele-positive subsets. Repertoires with fewer than 30,000 or more than 120,000 public chains, plus five repertoires with anomalous nucleotide sharing, were excluded from co-occurrence clustering. TCRdb took this table from immuneACCESS and kept in-frame rearrangements with V and J called. Such tables lack part of the clones; where checked against another copy, unresolved V genes explain under half of the gap, and the rest is unexplained. The V and J calls and clone size were taken over from that table, and D and trimming were inferred from the DNA. Across this sample there are around 100,000 clones, with 65% to 80% seen only once. The ten largest clones capture about 4.9% of the sample.

The cohort consisted of 600 to 700 healthy bone marrow donors. At the time of sampling, all cohort members were nominally healthy, though unrecorded immune exposures were likely present. The donor tested CMV seropositive and was one of the 289 seropositive cohort members. A peripheral blood sample was provided by each donor, and peripheral blood mononuclear cells were used for TCR beta sequencing. Genomic DNA was extracted from the blood cell samples with the Qiagen DNeasy Blood Extraction Kit. The germline V gene supplies CDR1 SGHNT and CDR2 YENEEA. The V and J ends are trimmed by 4 bases and 7 bases, leaving 10 bases between them. The CDR3 runs 12 residues from the cysteine to the phenylalanine. The DNA shown is the 36-base CDR3, in frame from base 1.

The TCR was taken from a man younger than 40 in good health and CMV-seropositive. The source material was PBMCs. In this chain, TRBV11-3 is recombined with TRBJ1-1; the D segment cannot be called with confidence. The CDR3: CASSSRIGEAFF. The DNA sequence is as follows: TGTGCCAGCAGCTCAAGAATCGGTGAAGCTTTCTTT.